In this sample, the clone carrying this T cell receptor (beta chain) turned up a few times. Repertoires were generated with immunoSEQ multiplex PCR, while TCRdb's copy carries only in-frame clones and drops some. The table lists 150,000 or so clones, 80% to 90% of them singletons, with just under 3% in the top ten. The germline V gene has CDR1 SEHNR and CDR2 FQNEAQ (reference sequence). This CDR3 spans 13 amino acids. V was cut by 6 bases and J by 7 bases, with 14 bases left in between. This entry comes from a study of blood T cell repertoires in COVID-19. This receptor was obtained from a man between 60 and 75 years old with active or convalescent COVID-19. The chain is built from TRBV7-9 and TRBJ2-3; D may be TRBD2 (6 bases). The material sequenced was peripheral blood. CDR3 in amino acids: CASRSAGTNTQYF. The DNA of the CDR3 is TGTGCCAGCAGATCCGCGGGGACCAATACGCAGTATTTT. Full variable domain (outside the CDR3, taken from reference TRBV7-9 and TRBJ2-3): DTGVSQNPRHKITKRGQNVTFRCDPISEHNRLYWYRQTLGQGPEFLTYFQNEAQLEKSRLLSDRFSAERPKGSFSTLEIQRTEQGDSAMYLCASRSAGTNTQYFGPGTRLTVL.